This entry concerns a single T cell receptor beta chain. V lost 10 bases and J lost 0, with 7 bases in between. This CDR3 spans 13 amino acids. Germline V gene lookup returns CDR1 LGHDT and CDR2 YNNKEL (reference sequence). Original handling: From reference gene primer amplification, estimates of nucleated cell counts were derived. Repertoires were generated with immunoSEQ multiplex PCR, while TCRdb's copy carries only in-frame clones and drops some. That table gives V, J and clone size, and the DNA gave D and trimming. The table includes more than 200,000 clones, under 90% detected once. This record comes from a study of blood T cell repertoires in COVID-19. As for the study in general: Samples came from the United States, Italy and Spain, spanning acute and convalescent COVID-19. The analysed material was cDNA or gDNA that came from T cells, B-cell-depleted T cells, or PBMCs.

The receptor's source is a middle-aged man with acute or convalescent COVID-19. The sample consisted of peripheral blood. The rearrangement joins TRBV3-1 (or the pseudogene TRBV3-2) to TRBJ1-6; no clear D. CDR3 DNA: TGTGCCACCCGGAGCTCCTATAATTCACCCCTCCACTTT. Residues: CATRSSYNSPLHF.